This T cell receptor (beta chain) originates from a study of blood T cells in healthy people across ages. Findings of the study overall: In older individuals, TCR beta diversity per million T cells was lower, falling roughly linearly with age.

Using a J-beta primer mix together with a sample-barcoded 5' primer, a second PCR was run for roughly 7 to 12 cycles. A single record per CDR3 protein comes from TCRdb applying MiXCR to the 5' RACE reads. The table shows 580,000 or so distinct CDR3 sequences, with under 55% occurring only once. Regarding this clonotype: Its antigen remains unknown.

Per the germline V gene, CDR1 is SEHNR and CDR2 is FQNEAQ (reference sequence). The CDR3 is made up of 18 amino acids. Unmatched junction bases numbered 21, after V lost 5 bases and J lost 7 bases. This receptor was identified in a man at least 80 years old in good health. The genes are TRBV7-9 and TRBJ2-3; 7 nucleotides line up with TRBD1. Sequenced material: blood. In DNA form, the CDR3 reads TGTGCCAGCAGCCCAGGGACAGCAACCCCTCTAGCAGGGCATACGCAGTATTTT. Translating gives CASSPGTATPLAGHTQYF. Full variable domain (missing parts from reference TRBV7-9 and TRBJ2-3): DTGVSQNPRHKITKRGQNVTFRCDPISEHNRLYWYRQTLGQGPEFLTYFQNEAQLEKSRLLSDRFSAERPKGSFSTLEIQRTEQGDSAMYLCASSPGTATPLAGHTQYFGPGTRLTVL.